The present entry profiles one T cell receptor beta chain with its context. TCRdb keeps only in-frame clones here, not all; method: immunoSEQ multiplex PCR. The sample holds some 300,000 clones, around nine tenths seen once. These data belong to a study of blood T cell repertoires in COVID-19. The wider study: Sample material is recorded as cDNA or gDNA derived from T cells, B-cell-depleted T cells, or PBMCs.

CDR3 length equals 14 residues. Trimming cost V 3 bases and J 7 bases; bases outside gene matches: 11. The germline V gene encodes CDR1 SQVTM and CDR2 ANQGSEA. Participants were aged roughly 18 to 89 years from roughly 26 US areas. The chain couples TRBV29-1 to TRBJ2-7; TRBD1 agrees at 8 bases. The sample taken for sequencing was PBMCs or T cells enriched from blood (not recorded which). This sequence was found in a woman aged 45-65 years who had been exposed to COVID-19. The CDR3 region is CSVDLSGRGREQYF. Written as DNA, the CDR3 is TGCAGCGTTGATCTTAGTGGCAGGGGGCGAGAGCAGTACTTC.